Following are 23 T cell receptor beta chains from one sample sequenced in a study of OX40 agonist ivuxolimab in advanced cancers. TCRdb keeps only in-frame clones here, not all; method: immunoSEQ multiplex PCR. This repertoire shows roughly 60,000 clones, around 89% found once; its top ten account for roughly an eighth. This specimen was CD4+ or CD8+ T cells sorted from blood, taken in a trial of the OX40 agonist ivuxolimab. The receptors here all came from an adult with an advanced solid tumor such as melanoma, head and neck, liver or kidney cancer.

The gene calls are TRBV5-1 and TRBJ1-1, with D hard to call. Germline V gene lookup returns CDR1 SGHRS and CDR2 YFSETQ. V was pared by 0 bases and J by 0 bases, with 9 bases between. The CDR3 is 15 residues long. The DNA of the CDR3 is TGCGCCAGCAGCTTGGTTGTCGGAATGAACACTGAAGCTTTCTTT. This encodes CASSLVVGMNTEAFF.

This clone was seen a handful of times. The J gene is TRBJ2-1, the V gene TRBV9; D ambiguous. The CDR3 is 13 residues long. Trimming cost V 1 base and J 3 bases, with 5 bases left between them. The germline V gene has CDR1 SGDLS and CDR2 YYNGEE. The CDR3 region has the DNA TGTGCCAGCAGCGTATATCTCTACAATGAGCAGTTCTTC. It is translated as CASSVYLYNEQFF.

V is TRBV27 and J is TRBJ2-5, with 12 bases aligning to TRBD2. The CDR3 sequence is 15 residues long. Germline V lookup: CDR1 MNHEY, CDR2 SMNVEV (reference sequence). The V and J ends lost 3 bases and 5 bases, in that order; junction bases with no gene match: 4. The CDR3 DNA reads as TGTGCCAGCAGTTTTGCCACTAGCGGGAGGGAGACCCAGTACTTC. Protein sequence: CASSFATSGRETQYF.

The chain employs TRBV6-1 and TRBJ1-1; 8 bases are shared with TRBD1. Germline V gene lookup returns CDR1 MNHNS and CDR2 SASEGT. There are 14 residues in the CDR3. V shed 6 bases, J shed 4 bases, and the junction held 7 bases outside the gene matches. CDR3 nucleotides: TGTGCCAGCAGGACTACAGGGGGTTTCACTGAAGCTTTCTTT. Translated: CASRTTGGFTEAFF.

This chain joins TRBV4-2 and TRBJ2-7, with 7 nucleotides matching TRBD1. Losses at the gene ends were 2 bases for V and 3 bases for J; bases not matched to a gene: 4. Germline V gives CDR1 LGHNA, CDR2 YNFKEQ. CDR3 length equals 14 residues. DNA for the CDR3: TGTGCCAGCAGCCAACAGGGGGAAGGCTACGAGCAGTACTTC. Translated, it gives CASSQQGEGYEQYF.

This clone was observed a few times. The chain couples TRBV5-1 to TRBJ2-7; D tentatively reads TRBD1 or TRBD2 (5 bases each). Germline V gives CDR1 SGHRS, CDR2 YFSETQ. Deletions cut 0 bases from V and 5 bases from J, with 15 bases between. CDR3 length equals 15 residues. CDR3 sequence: CASSLEGTVYDEQYF. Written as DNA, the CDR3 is TGCGCCAGCAGCTTGGAGGGGACCGTTTATGACGAGCAGTACTTC. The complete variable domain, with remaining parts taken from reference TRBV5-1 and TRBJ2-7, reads KAGVTQTPRYLIKTRGQQVTLSCSPISGHRSVSWYQQTPGQGLQFLFEYFSETQRNKGNFPGRFSGRQFSNSRSEMNVSTLELGDSALYLCASSLEGTVYDEQYFGPGTRLTVT.

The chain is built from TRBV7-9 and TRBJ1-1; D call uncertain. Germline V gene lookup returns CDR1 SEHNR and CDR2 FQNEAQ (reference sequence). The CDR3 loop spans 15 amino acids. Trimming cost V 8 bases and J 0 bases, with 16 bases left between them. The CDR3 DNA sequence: TGTGCCAGCCGTACCGGGCTCTTAATGAACACTGAAGCTTTCTTT. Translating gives CASRTGLLMNTEAFF.

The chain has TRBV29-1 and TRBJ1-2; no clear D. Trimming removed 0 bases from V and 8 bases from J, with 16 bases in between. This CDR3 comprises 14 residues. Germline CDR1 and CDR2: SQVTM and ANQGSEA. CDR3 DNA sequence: TGCAGCGTTGAAGATTGGGCGGAGGGTTCCGGCTACACCTTC. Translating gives CSVEDWAEGSGYTF.

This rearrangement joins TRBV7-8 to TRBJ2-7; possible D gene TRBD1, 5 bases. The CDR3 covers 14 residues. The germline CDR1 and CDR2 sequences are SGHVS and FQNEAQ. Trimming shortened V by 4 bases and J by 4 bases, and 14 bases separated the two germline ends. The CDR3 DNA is TGTGCCAGCAGCTCTAGATCGCCAGGGTACGAGCAGTACTTC. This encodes CASSSRSPGYEQYF.

In DNA form, the CDR3 reads TGTGCCATCAGTGAAACAGGGTTAGGTCCCACAGATACGCAGTATTTT. Translation gives CAISETGLGPTDTQYF. The rearrangement links TRBV10-3 to TRBJ2-3; the D gene is possibly TRBD1 (6 bases). In germline, CDR1 is ENHRY, CDR2 SYGVKD. This CDR3 is 16 amino acids long. The V end lost 3 bases, the J end lost 2 bases, and 15 bases lay between the germline ends.

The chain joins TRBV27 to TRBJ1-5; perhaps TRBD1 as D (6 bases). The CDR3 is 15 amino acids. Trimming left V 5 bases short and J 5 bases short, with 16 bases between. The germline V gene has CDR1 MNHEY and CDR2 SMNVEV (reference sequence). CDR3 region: CASSPGTKGHQPQHF. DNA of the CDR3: TGTGCCAGCAGTCCCGGGACAAAAGGCCATCAGCCCCAGCATTTT.

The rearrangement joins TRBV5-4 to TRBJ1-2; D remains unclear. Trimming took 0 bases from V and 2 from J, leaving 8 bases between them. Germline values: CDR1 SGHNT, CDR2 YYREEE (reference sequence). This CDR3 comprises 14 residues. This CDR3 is CASSLEPGNYGYTF. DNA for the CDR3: TGTGCCAGCAGCTTGGAGCCGGGAAACTATGGCTACACCTTC.

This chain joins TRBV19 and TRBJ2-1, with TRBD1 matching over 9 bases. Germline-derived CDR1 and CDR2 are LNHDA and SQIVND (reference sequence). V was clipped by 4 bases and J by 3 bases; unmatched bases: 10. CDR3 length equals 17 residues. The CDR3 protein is CASSKSVRDRDYNEQFF. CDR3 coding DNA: TGTGCCAGTAGTAAAAGCGTGAGGGACAGGGACTACAATGAGCAGTTCTTC.

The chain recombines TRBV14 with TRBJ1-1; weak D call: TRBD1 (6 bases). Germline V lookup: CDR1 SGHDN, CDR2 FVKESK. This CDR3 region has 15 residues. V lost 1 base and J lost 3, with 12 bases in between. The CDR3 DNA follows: TGTGCCAGCAGCCAAGCCGGGACACCCGACACTGAAGCTTTCTTT. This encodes CASSQAGTPDTEAFF.

CDR3 amino acids: CASSLGGNTGELFF. CDR3 nucleotides: TGTGCCAGTAGCCTGGGGGGGAACACCGGGGAGCTGTTTTTT. The chain recombines TRBV19 with TRBJ2-2, with a tentative D call TRBD2 (6 bases). From germline, CDR1 is LNHDA and CDR2 SQIVND (reference sequence). The CDR3 contains 14 residues. With 6 bases removed from V and 1 base from J, the gap between germline ends came to 9 bases.

CDR3 nucleotide sequence: TGTGCCAGCAGACCGGGACAAGGCTCCTACGAGCAGTACTTC. Translating gives CASRPGQGSYEQYF. This sequence joins TRBV27 and TRBJ2-7, with D perhaps matching TRBD1 (6 bases). Trimming removed 6 bases from V and 0 bases from J, with 12 bases in between. The CDR3 runs 14 residues. Germline CDR1 is MNHEY and CDR2 is SMNVEV (reference sequence).

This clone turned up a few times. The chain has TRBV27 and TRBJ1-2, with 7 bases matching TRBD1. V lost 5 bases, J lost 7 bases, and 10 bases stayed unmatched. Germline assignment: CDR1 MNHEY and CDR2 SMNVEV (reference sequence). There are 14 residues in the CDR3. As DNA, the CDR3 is TGTGCCAGCAGTCCATCGGTAAGGGGGCTTGGCTACACCTTC. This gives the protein CASSPSVRGLGYTF.

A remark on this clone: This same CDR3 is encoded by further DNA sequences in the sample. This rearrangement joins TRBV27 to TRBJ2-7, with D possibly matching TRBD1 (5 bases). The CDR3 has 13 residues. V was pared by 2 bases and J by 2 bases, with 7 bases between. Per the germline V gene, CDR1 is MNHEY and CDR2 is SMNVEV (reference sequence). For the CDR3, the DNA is TGTGCCAGCAGTTTACAGGGAACCTACGAGCAGTACTTC. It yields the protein CASSLQGTYEQYF.

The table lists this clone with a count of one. The CDR3 bases are TGTGCCAGCAGTGAAGGCGTCCGAGAGACCCAGTACTTC. Translating it yields CASSEGVRETQYF. The chain is built from TRBV6-1 and TRBJ2-5; the D is unclear. The germline gives CDR1 MNHNS, CDR2 SASEGT. The ends were cut back, 1 base at V and 4 bases at J, with 7 bases in the middle. This CDR3 is built from 13 residues.

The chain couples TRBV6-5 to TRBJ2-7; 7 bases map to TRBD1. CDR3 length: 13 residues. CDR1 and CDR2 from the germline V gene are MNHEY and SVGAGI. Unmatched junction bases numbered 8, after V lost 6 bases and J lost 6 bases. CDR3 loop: CASSPGTVTEQYF. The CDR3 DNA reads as TGTGCCAGCAGCCCCGGGACAGTCACCGAGCAGTACTTC.

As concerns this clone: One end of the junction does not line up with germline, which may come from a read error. CDR3 nucleotides: TGTGCCAGCAGCTGGTCTGCGGATCAACCCCAGCATTTT. Residues: CASSWSADQPQHF. This chain uses TRBV27 with TRBJ1-5, with unresolved D. Germline V gene sequence: CDR1 MNHEY, CDR2 SMNVEV (reference sequence). This CDR3 region has 13 residues.

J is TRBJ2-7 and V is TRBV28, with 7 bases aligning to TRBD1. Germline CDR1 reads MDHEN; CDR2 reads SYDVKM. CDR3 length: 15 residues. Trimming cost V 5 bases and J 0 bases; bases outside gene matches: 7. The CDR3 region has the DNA TGTGCCAGCAGTCAGACAGGGACGGTCTCCTACGAGCAGTACTTC. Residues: CASSQTGTVSYEQYF.

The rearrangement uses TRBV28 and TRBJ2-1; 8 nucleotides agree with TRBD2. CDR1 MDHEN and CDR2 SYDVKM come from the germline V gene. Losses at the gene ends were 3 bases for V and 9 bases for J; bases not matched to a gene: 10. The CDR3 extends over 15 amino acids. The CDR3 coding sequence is TGTGCCAGCAGTTTCAGAAGCGGGAGTTTGGGTGAGCAGTTCTTC. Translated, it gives CASSFRSGSLGEQFF.